One sample yielded the 19 T cell receptor beta chains listed below, sequenced in a study of shared clonotypes between healthy human individuals. The method was immunoSEQ multiplex PCR; TCRdb's version includes in-frame clones alone and lacks a portion of them. Counted here are 2 million to 2.5 million clones, 80% to 95% occurring once; the ten biggest clones make up 0.39%. Sequenced: naive CD4+ T cells from PBMCs. Subset specified: CD45RA+ positively selected. Source of these receptors: a man between 18 and 35 years old in good health. Some clones in this sample may be carry-over from other donors' samples.

This chain joins TRBV29-1 and TRBJ2-1; 9 bases line up with TRBD1. CDR1 SQVTM and CDR2 ANQGSEA come from the germline V gene. The junction had 6 bases not matched to a gene; V was cut back by 0 bases and J by 9 bases. There are 14 residues in the CDR3. CDR3 DNA: TGCAGCGTTGAAGAATTACAGGGGGCGAGTGAGCAGTTCTTC. The encoded protein is CSVEELQGASEQFF.

V and J are TRBV28 and TRBJ1-1; 8 positions match TRBD1. This CDR3 region has 15 residues. Germline V gives CDR1 MDHEN, CDR2 SYDVKM. V trimming: 6 bases; J trimming: 6 bases; junction bases outside the gene matches: 12. The CDR3 is CASRGLTGAKAEAFF. DNA of the CDR3: TGTGCCAGCAGGGGCCTGACAGGGGCGAAGGCTGAAGCTTTCTTT.

V and J are TRBV6-5 and TRBJ2-2; 8 bases map to TRBD1. This CDR3 contains 14 residues. Germline CDR1 is MNHEY and CDR2 is SVGAGI. V shed 4 bases, J shed 7 bases, and the junction held 5 bases outside the gene matches. In DNA, the CDR3 is TGTGCCAGCAGTTCGCCAGGGGGCATCGGGGAGCTGTTTTTT. Translating it yields CASSSPGGIGELFF.

The chain combines TRBV7-3 with TRBJ1-1, with TRBD1 as a possible D gene (5 bases). This CDR3 spans 14 amino acids. In germline, CDR1 is SGHTA, CDR2 FQGTGA. With 3 bases removed from V and 1 base from J, the gap between germline ends came to 9 bases. The DNA of the CDR3 is TGTGCCAGCAGCTTGAACAGGTGGAACACTGAAGCTTTCTTT. As protein: CASSLNRWNTEAFF.

V usage is TRBV7-3 and J usage is TRBJ2-5; D call uncertain. The CDR3 consists of 18 residues. Germline assignment: CDR1 SGHTA and CDR2 FQGTGA. The ends were cut back, 5 bases at V and 1 base at J, with 23 bases in the middle. Written as DNA, the CDR3 is TGTGCCAGCAGCCCCTGTTCGGACCGCACCTCCGTCCAAGAGACCCAGTACTTC. This gives the protein CASSPCSDRTSVQETQYF.

The chain joins TRBV18 to TRBJ2-3; TRBD2 matches 7 bases. V lost 5 bases and J lost 5; bases outside the gene matches: 10. The CDR3 has 15 residues. Germline V CDR1 and CDR2: KGHSH, LQKENI. CDR3: CASSVLAGVGDTQYF. The CDR3, as DNA: TGTGCCAGCTCAGTTTTGGCGGGAGTGGGAGATACGCAGTATTTT.

The chain employs TRBV6-4 and TRBJ2-2; TRBD2 aligns across 13 bases. In germline, CDR1 is MRHNA, CDR2 SNTAGT. Losses at the gene ends were 8 bases for V and 1 base for J; bases not matched to a gene: 1. This CDR3 is 15 amino acids long. CDR3 in DNA: TGTGCCAGCGGGACTAGCGGGATGAACACCGGGGAGCTGTTTTTT. Protein sequence: CASGTSGMNTGELFF.

This clone came up once. Other nucleotide sequences from this sample produce the same CDR3. The V and J genes are TRBV7-2 and TRBJ2-5, with TRBD2 matching 7 bases. This CDR3 region has 13 residues. Germline CDR1 reads SGHTA; CDR2 reads FQGNSA. V shed 5 bases and J 2 bases; nucleotides not matched to a gene: 2. The CDR3 DNA follows: TGTGCCAGCAGCCGGGGACTACAAGAGACCCAGTACTTC. Protein sequence: CASSRGLQETQYF. Full variable domain (rest looked up from reference TRBV7-2 and TRBJ2-5): GAGVSQSPSNKVTEKGKDVELRCDPISGHTALYWYRQSLGQGLEFLIYFQGNSAPDKSGLPSDRFSAERTGGSVSTLTIQRTQQEDSAVYLCASSRGLQETQYFGPGTRLLVL.

The J gene is TRBJ2-7, the V gene TRBV19, with D possibly matching TRBD1 (6 bases). The CDR3 is 14 amino acids. Trimming took 5 bases from V and 7 from J, leaving 18 bases between them. Germline V CDR1 and CDR2: LNHDA, SQIVND (reference sequence). The DNA of the CDR3 is TGTGCCAGTAGTCCAACCCCACAGGGATGGGAGCAGTACTTC. The encoded protein is CASSPTPQGWEQYF.

The chain carries TRBV5-4 and TRBJ2-7; D is uncertain. The CDR3 spans 14 residues. Trimming removed 2 bases at V and 0 bases at J, with 9 bases between. CDR1 and CDR2 from the germline V gene are SGHNT and YYREEE (reference sequence). The CDR3 DNA reads TGTGCCAGCAGCTTACTCGAGAGCTCCTACGAGCAGTACTTC. This translates into CASSLLESSYEQYF.

CDR3 DNA: TGTGCCAGCGAGGGAGGGTTTCTGGGGAGCTCCTACGAGCAGTACTTC. Amino acid sequence: CASEGGFLGSSYEQYF. The chain carries TRBV7-2 and TRBJ2-7; 7 positions match TRBD2. Trimming cost V 8 bases and J 0 bases; bases outside gene matches: 13. The CDR3 runs to 16 residues. Germline V gene lookup returns CDR1 SGHTA and CDR2 FQGNSA.

The chain employs TRBV27 and TRBJ2-1, with 11 bases identical to TRBD2. The V segment lost 3 bases and the J segment 10 bases; nucleotides outside the gene matches: 23. The germline gives CDR1 MNHEY, CDR2 SMNVEV (reference sequence). This CDR3 has 20 residues. In DNA, the CDR3 is TGTGCCAGCAGTTTTGAAGCGGTAGCGGGAGGGCCGGCCCCCGGGGAGGAGCAGTTCTTC. Protein: CASSFEAVAGGPAPGEEQFF.

The genes are TRBV9 and TRBJ2-3; 9 nucleotides agree with TRBD2. The junction had 7 bases not matched to a gene; V was cut back by 0 bases and J by 2 bases. The CDR3 has 17 residues. The germline V gene encodes CDR1 SGDLS and CDR2 YYNGEE. CDR3 protein: CASSVGAGGPSTDTQYF. The CDR3 bases are TGTGCCAGCAGCGTAGGTGCGGGAGGGCCCTCCACAGATACGCAGTATTTT.

The gene calls are TRBV9 and TRBJ2-1, with 11 bases aligning to TRBD2. With V trimmed by 2 bases and J by 0 bases, 19 bases remained unmatched. Germline V CDR1 and CDR2: SGDLS, YYNGEE. The CDR3 covers 22 residues. The CDR3 reads CASSVGTSGQWGGRSSYNEQFF. CDR3 DNA: TGTGCCAGCAGCGTCGGGACTAGCGGCCAGTGGGGAGGCAGGAGCTCCTACAATGAGCAGTTCTTC.

The J gene is TRBJ2-2, the V gene TRBV5-1; 8 nucleotides line up with TRBD1. CDR3 length equals 14 residues. Losses at the gene ends were 3 bases for V and 4 bases for J; bases not matched to a gene: 2. CDR1 is SGHRS, CDR2 YFSETQ, per germline. This CDR3 is CASSWTGPTGELFF. DNA for the CDR3: TGCGCCAGCAGCTGGACAGGGCCCACCGGGGAGCTGTTTTTT. Drawing the rest from reference TRBV5-1 and TRBJ2-2, the complete variable domain is KAGVTQTPRYLIKTRGQQVTLSCSPISGHRSVSWYQQTPGQGLQFLFEYFSETQRNKGNFPGRFSGRQFSNSRSEMNVSTLELGDSALYLCASSWTGPTGELFFGEGSRLTVL.

This clone is a singleton in its sample. The gene calls are TRBV5-1 and TRBJ1-1, with D tentatively TRBD1 (6 bases). Germline CDR1 is SGHRS and CDR2 is YFSETQ. V was clipped by 0 bases and J by 3 bases, with 12 bases between them. The CDR3 is made up of 15 amino acids. CDR3 in DNA: TGCGCCAGCAGCTTGGCGCGGGGGGCGCACACTGAAGCTTTCTTT. This encodes CASSLARGAHTEAFF.

V usage is TRBV5-1 and J usage is TRBJ1-2, with D maybe TRBD1 (5 bases). This CDR3 is 17 amino acids long. The germline gives CDR1 SGHRS, CDR2 YFSETQ. V lost 2 bases and J 4 bases, leaving 21 bases between the germline ends. The CDR3 nucleotides are TGCGCCAGCAGCTTATACGGAGGGACGGCGGGAGGCTATGGCTACACCTTC. Its protein product is CASSLYGGTAGGYGYTF.

The chain joins TRBV29-1 to TRBJ2-3, with 7 nucleotides matching TRBD2. Trimming at V came to 4 bases and at J to 2 bases, leaving 9 bases not matched to a gene. The CDR3 spans 15 residues. The germline V gene encodes CDR1 SQVTM and CDR2 ANQGSEA. The CDR3, as DNA: TGCAGCGTTGGTACTAGCGTTTATCTCACAGATACGCAGTATTTT. This sequence encodes CSVGTSVYLTDTQYF.

This clone occurred once. The chain has TRBV7-8 and TRBJ2-7; TRBD1 is a possible D gene (6 bases). Germline values: CDR1 SGHVS, CDR2 FQNEAQ. CDR3 length equals 15 residues. With 6 bases removed from V and 5 bases from J, the gap between germline ends came to 20 bases. CDR3 in DNA: TGTGCCAGCAGGGACCCTACCCTACAGGGAAACGAGCAGTACTTC. Its protein product is CASRDPTLQGNEQYF.